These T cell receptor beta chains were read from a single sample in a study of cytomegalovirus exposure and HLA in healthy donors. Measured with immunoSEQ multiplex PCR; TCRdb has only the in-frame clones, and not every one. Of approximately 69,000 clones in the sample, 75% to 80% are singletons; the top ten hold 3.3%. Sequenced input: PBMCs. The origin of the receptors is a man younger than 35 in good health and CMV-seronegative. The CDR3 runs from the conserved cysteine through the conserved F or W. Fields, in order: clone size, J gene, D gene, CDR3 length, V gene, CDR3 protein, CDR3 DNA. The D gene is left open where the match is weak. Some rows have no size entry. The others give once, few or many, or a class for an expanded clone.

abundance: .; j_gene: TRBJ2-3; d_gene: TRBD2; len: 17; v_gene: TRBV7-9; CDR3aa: CASRKDRTSGSTDTQYF; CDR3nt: TGTGCCAGCAGAAAAGACAGGACTAGCGGGAGCACAGATACGCAGTATTTT
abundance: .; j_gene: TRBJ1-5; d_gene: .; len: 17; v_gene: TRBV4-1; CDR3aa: CASSHPGRDYSNQPQHF; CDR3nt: TGCGCCAGCAGCCACCCCGGCAGGGACTATAGCAATCAGCCCCAGCATTTT
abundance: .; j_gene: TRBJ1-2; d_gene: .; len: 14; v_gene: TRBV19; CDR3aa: CASSFQTQNYGYTF; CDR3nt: TGTGCCAGTAGTTTCCAGACACAAAACTATGGCTACACCTTC
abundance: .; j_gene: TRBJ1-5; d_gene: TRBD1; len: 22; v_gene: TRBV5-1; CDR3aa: CASSPGNTGETELGYSNQPQHF; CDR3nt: TGCGCCAGCAGCCCCGGGAACACAGGGGAGACAGAGCTTGGTTATAGCAATCAGCCCCAGCATTTT
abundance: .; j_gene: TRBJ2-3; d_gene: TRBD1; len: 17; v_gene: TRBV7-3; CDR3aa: CASSLGETGGSVDTQYF; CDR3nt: TGTGCCAGCAGCCTTGGGGAGACAGGGGGCTCGGTGGATACGCAGTATTTT
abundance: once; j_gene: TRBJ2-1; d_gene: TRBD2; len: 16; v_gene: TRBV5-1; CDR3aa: CASSLGLAGGVDEQFF; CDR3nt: TGCGCCAGCAGCCTGGGACTAGCGGGGGGAGTTGATGAGCAGTTCTTC
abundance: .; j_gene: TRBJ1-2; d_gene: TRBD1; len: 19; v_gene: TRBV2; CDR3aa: CASFDKTGYSPVANYGYTF; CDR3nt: TGTGCCAGCTTTGACAAGACAGGGTATTCCCCCGTAGCTAACTATGGCTACACCTTC
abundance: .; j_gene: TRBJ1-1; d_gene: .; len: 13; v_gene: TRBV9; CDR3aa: CASSFGENTEAFF; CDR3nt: TGTGCCAGCAGCTTTGGAGAGAACACTGAAGCTTTCTTT
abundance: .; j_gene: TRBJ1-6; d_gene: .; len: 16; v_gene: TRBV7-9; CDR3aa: CSSSLGGAGPNSPLHF; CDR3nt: TGTTCCAGCAGCCTCGGAGGGGCAGGTCCTAATTCACCCCTCCACTTT
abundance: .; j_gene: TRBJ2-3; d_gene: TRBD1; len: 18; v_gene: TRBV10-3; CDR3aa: CAISDWDRGPVGSDTQYF; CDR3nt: TGTGCCATCAGTGATTGGGACAGGGGGCCGGTCGGGTCAGATACGCAGTATTTT
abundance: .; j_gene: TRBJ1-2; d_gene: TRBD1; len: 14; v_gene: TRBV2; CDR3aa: CASTPGTGSYGYTF; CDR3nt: TGTGCCAGCACCCCGGGGACAGGTTCCTATGGCTACACCTTC
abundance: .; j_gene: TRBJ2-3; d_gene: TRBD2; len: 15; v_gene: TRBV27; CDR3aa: CASSPPSGGTDTQYF; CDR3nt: TGTGCCAGCAGTCCCCCCTCGGGAGGTACAGATACGCAGTATTTT
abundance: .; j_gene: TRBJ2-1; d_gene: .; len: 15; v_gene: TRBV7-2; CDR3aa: CASSAGGTTYNEQFF; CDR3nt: TGTGCCAGCAGTGCGGGCGGGACCACCTACAATGAGCAGTTCTTC
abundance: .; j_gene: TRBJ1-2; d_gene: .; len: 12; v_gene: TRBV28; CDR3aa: CASSSSRARYTF; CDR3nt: TGTGCCAGCAGTTCCTCCAGGGCCCGCTACACCTTC
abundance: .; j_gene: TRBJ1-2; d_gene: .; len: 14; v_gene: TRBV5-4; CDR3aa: CASSLVGQIYGYTF; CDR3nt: TGTGCCAGCAGCTTGGTTGGGCAGATCTATGGCTACACCTTC
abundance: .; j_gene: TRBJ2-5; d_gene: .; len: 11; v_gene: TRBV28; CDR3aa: CASTLQETQYF; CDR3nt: TGTGCCAGCACCCTACAAGAGACCCAGTACTTC
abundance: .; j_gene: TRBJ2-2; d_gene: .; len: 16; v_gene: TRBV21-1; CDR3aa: CASSIRTSGSTGELFF; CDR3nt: TGTGCCAGCAGCATCCGGACTAGCGGATCCACCGGGGAGCTGTTTTTT
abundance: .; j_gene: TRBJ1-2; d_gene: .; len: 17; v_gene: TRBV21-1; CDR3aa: CASSNIQGTTPDYGYTF; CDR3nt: TGTGCCAGCAGCAATATCCAGGGGACCACCCCGGACTATGGCTACACCTTC
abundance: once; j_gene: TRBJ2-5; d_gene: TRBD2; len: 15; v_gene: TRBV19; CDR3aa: CASSTSSGGSAAQYF; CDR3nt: TGTGCCAGTAGTACCTCTAGCGGGGGGTCCGCGGCCCAGTACTTC
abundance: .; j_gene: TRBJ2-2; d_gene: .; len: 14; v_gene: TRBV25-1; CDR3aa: CASSEAANTGELFF; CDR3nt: TGTGCCAGCAGTGAAGCGGCGAACACCGGGGAGCTGTTTTTT
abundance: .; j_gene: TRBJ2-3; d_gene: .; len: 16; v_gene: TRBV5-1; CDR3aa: CASSLGGLIQGDTQYF; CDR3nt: TGCGCCAGCAGCTTGGGGGGACTCATCCAGGGAGATACGCAGTATTTT
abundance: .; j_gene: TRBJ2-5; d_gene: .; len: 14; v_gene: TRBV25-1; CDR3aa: CASSEYREGETQYF; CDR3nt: TGTGCCAGCAGTGAATACAGGGAAGGGGAGACCCAGTACTTC
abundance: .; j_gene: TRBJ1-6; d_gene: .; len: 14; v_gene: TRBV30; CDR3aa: CAWSSGLIDSPLHF; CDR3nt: TGTGCCTGGAGTTCGGGACTGATCGATTCACCCCTCCACTTT
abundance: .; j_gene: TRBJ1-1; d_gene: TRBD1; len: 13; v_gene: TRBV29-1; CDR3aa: CSVETGVNTEAFF; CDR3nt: TGCAGCGTTGAGACAGGGGTAAACACTGAAGCTTTCTTT
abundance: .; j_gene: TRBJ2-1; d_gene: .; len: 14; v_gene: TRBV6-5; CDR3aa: CASTPPEAYNEQFF; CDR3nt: TGTGCCAGCACCCCTCCCGAGGCATACAATGAGCAGTTCTTC
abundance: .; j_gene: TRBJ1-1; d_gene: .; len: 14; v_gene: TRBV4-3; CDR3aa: CASSQEQANTEAFF; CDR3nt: TGCGCCAGCAGCCAAGAGCAGGCTAACACTGAAGCTTTCTTT
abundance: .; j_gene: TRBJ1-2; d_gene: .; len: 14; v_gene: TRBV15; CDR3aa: CATSSIGGVYGYTF; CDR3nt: TGTGCCACCAGCAGCATCGGGGGGGTTTATGGCTACACCTTC
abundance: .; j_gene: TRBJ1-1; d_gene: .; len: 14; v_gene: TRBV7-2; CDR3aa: CASSSRGEDTEAFF; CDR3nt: TGTGCCAGCAGTTCTCGTGGGGAGGACACTGAAGCTTTCTTT
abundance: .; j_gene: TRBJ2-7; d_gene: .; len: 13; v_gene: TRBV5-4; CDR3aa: CASRPDSSYEQYF; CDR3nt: TGTGCCAGCAGACCCGACAGCTCCTACGAGCAGTACTTC
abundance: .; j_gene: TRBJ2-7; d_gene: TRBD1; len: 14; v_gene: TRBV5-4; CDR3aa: CASQTTGGPYEQYF; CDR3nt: TGTGCCAGCCAGACGACAGGGGGACCCTACGAGCAGTACTTC
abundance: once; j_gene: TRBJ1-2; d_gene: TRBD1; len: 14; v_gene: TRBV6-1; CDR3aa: CASSADRGGYGYTF; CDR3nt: TGTGCCAGCAGTGCTGACAGGGGTGGCTATGGCTACACCTTC
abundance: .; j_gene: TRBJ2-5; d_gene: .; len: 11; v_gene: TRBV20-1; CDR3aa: CSARPGETQYF; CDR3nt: TGCAGTGCTAGACCAGGGGAGACCCAGTACTTC
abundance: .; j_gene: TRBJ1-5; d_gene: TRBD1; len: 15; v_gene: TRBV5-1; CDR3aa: CASSPTGDNNQPQHF; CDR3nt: TGCGCCAGCAGCCCGACAGGGGATAACAATCAGCCCCAGCATTTT
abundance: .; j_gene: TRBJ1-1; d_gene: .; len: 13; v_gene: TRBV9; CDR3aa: CASSAGINTEAFF; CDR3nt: TGTGCCAGCAGCGCAGGGATAAACACTGAAGCTTTCTTT
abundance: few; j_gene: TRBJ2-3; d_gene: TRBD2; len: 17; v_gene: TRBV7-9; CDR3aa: CASSLSTSGGYTDTQYF; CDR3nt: TGTGCCAGCAGCCTATCGACTAGCGGGGGTTATACAGATACGCAGTATTTT
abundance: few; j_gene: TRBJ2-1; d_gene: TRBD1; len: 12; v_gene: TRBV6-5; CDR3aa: CASSLTGGEQFF; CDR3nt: TGTGCCAGCAGTTTAACAGGGGGTGAGCAGTTCTTC
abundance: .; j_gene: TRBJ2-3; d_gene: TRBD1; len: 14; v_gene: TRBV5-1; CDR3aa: CASTQTGGPDTQYF; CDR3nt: TGCGCCAGCACCCAAACAGGGGGCCCAGATACGCAGTATTTT
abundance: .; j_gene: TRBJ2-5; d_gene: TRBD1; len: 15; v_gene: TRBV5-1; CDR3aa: CASKPGGALQETQYF; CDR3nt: TGCGCCAGCAAGCCAGGGGGCGCTTTACAAGAGACCCAGTACTTC
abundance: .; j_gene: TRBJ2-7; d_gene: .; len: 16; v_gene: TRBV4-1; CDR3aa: CASSQANRVVTYEQYF; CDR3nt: TGCGCCAGCAGCCAAGCTAACAGGGTAGTTACCTACGAGCAGTACTTC
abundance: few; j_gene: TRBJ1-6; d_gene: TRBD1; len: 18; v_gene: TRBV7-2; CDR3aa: CASSLEYRDRGLNSPLHF; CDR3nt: TGTGCCAGCAGCTTAGAATACCGGGACAGGGGGCTAAATTCACCCCTCCACTTT
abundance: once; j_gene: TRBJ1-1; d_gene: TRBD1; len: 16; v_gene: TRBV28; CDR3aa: CASCEPQGRGNTEAFF; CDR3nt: TGTGCCAGCTGCGAGCCACAGGGGCGGGGGAACACTGAAGCTTTCTTT